Below are 27 T cell receptor beta chains sequenced from a single sample in a study of CD8 T cells in ankylosing spondylitis (dated 2017 in TCRdb). Libraries were constructed by 5' RACE. Sequencing was carried out with an Illumina HiSeq 2500. The public reads were reanalyzed by TCRdb: fastp trimming at Q25, MiXCR alignment, in-frame beta chains only. Duplicate CDR3 protein sequences are folded into a single record with the most common DNA and genes. Recorded for this sample are around 250,000 distinct CDR3 sequences; approximately 12% of them occurred a single time. The top ten clones comprise 6% to 7.5% of the sample. The sequencing input was blood, either unsorted or a sorted T cell fraction (not recorded which). The receptor source for this set is a male donor with ankylosing spondylitis or in good health (not recorded which).

Many counts were recorded for this clonotype. This chain's CDR3 is CASSLTGPGYNEQFF. The CDR3 region has the DNA TGCGCCAGCAGCCTGACGGGACCGGGTTACAATGAGCAGTTCTTC. The V and J genes are TRBV5-1 and TRBJ2-1; D could derive from TRBD1 or TRBD2 (5 bases each). Germline CDR1 is SGHRS and CDR2 is YFSETQ. The CDR3 extends over 15 amino acids. V shed 4 bases and J shed 4 bases, with 15 bases lying between them.

This clonotype was seen ten or more times. The chain recombines TRBV20-1 with TRBJ1-2; 7 nucleotides match TRBD1. Germline loops: CDR1 DFQATT, CDR2 SNEGSKA (reference sequence). Losses at the gene ends were 2 bases for V and 3 bases for J; bases not matched to a gene: 3. This CDR3 has 13 amino acids. The CDR3 DNA is TGCAGTGCTAGATCCGGACAGGACTATGGCTACACCTTC. As protein: CSARSGQDYGYTF.

This clonotype came up many times. The chain combines TRBV4-1 with TRBJ2-7, with 7 bases aligning to TRBD2. Per germline, CDR1 MGHRA and CDR2 YSYEKL. CDR3 length: 14 residues. V trimming: 1 base; J trimming: 2 bases; junction bases outside the gene matches: 2. This chain's CDR3 is CASSQAAGAYEQYF. DNA of the CDR3: TGCGCCAGCAGCCAAGCGGCGGGGGCCTACGAGCAGTACTTC.

The table lists this clonotype with many counts. J is TRBJ2-5 and V is TRBV11-2, with TRBD2 matching 10 bases. The CDR3 sequence is 16 residues long. V lost 0 bases and J lost 1; bases outside the gene matches: 2. Per germline, CDR1 SGHAT and CDR2 FQNNGV. The CDR3 loop is CASSLERTSGQETQYF. In DNA, the CDR3 is TGTGCCAGCAGCTTAGAGAGGACTAGCGGCCAAGAGACCCAGTACTTC. The full variable domain, rest sourced from reference TRBV11-2 and TRBJ2-5, is EAGVAQSPRYKIIEKRQSVAFWCNPISGHATLYWYQQILGQGPKLLIQFQNNGVVDDSQLPKDRFSAERLKGVDSTLKIQPAKLEDSAVYLCASSLERTSGQETQYFGPGTRLLVL.

This clonotype has ten or more counts. The genes are TRBV5-1 and TRBJ2-3; tentative D call: TRBD2 (6 bases). Germline V lookup: CDR1 SGHRS, CDR2 YFSETQ. Between the trimmed V and J ends, which lost 7 bases and 2 bases, there was a span of 20 bases. The CDR3 totals 16 residues. The CDR3 region is CASLSLPGAFTDTQYF. The CDR3 DNA reads TGCGCCAGCCTAAGTTTACCGGGAGCCTTCACAGATACGCAGTATTTT.

The rearrangement links TRBV12-3 or TRBV12-4 to TRBJ2-3; either TRBD1 or TRBD2 may supply D (6 bases each). V lost 3 bases to trimming and J lost 4 bases, with 23 bases between them. The CDR3 length is 18 residues. The CDR3 is CASSFWPEARGGPDTQYF. The CDR3 bases are TGTGCCAGCAGTTTTTGGCCCGAGGCCAGGGGAGGTCCAGATACGCAGTATTTT.

This clonotype was recorded at least ten times. The chain combines TRBV7-9 with TRBJ2-7, with D tentatively TRBD2 (5 bases). Trimming took 1 base from V and 7 from J, leaving 14 bases between them. CDR3 length equals 14 residues. Germline loops: CDR1 SEHNR, CDR2 FQNEAQ (reference sequence). Here the CDR3 reads CASSLDGLSGEQYF. The CDR3 nucleotides are TGTGCCAGCAGCTTAGACGGCCTCTCGGGAGAGCAGTACTTC.

This clonotype has at least ten counts. The chain carries TRBV5-1 and TRBJ2-7; 7 positions match TRBD1. The germline CDR1 and CDR2 sequences are SGHRS and YFSETQ. The V and J ends lost 1 base and 7 bases, in that order; junction bases with no gene match: 2. The CDR3 totals 12 residues. CDR3 in DNA: TGCGCCAGCAGCTTGACAGGGGATGAGCAGTACTTC. Translating it yields CASSLTGDEQYF. Supplemented by reference TRBV5-1 and TRBJ2-7, the full variable domain reads KAGVTQTPRYLIKTRGQQVTLSCSPISGHRSVSWYQQTPGQGLQFLFEYFSETQRNKGNFPGRFSGRQFSNSRSEMNVSTLELGDSALYLCASSLTGDEQYFGPGTRLTVT.

The gene calls are TRBV20-1 and TRBJ1-5; unclear D gene. CDR1 DFQATT and CDR2 SNEGSKA come from the germline V gene (reference sequence). The V gene lost 8 bases and the J gene lost 8 bases, with 13 bases spanning the gap. This CDR3 is 11 amino acids long. CDR3 amino acids: CSSGFGKPQHF. DNA of the CDR3: TGCAGTTCCGGGTTTGGAAAGCCCCAGCATTTT.

This clonotype has ten or more counts. The V and J genes are TRBV12-3 or TRBV12-4 and TRBJ2-3, with D unclear. The CDR3 has 17 residues. The V end was cut by 6 bases, the J end by 2 bases, with 21 bases between. DNA for the CDR3: TGTGCCAGCAGACGTGAAATCGACATCGTCGACACAGATACGCAGTATTTT. This encodes CASRREIDIVDTDTQYF.

This clonotype has only a few counts. The chain couples TRBV20-1 to TRBJ2-5, with TRBD2 as a possible D gene (5 bases). Deletions cut 6 bases from V and 2 bases from J, with 13 bases between. CDR3 length equals 13 residues. Germline CDR1 DFQATT, CDR2 SNEGSKA (reference sequence). The CDR3: CSADATGQETQYF. The CDR3 DNA reads as TGCAGTGCGGATGCGACGGGACAAGAGACCCAGTACTTC.

There are many counts of this clonotype. The chain links TRBV5-1 to TRBJ2-1, with D unclear. The CDR3 sequence is 15 residues long. Per the germline V gene, CDR1 is SGHRS and CDR2 is YFSETQ. V lost 4 bases to trimming and J lost 0 bases, with 11 bases between them. This CDR3 reads CASSPGSSSYNEQFF. DNA for the CDR3: TGCGCCAGCAGCCCCGGCTCCAGCTCCTACAATGAGCAGTTCTTC.

This clonotype showed up just a few times. This rearrangement joins TRBV6-2 or TRBV6-3 to TRBJ1-2; D is perhaps TRBD1 (5 bases). Germline-derived CDR1 and CDR2 are MNHEY and SVGEGT. The CDR3 runs to 13 residues. Trimming left V 2 bases short and J 2 bases short, with 6 bases between. CDR3 amino acids: CASSYRDNYGYTF. The CDR3 DNA sequence: TGTGCCAGCAGTTACCGGGACAACTATGGCTACACCTTC.

Many counts were recorded for this clonotype. This sequence joins TRBV20-1 and TRBJ2-1; 9 bases are shared with TRBD2. The length of the CDR3 is 14 residues. Trimming cost V 3 bases and J 8 bases; bases outside gene matches: 8. Germline assignment: CDR1 DFQATT and CDR2 SNEGSKA (reference sequence). The CDR3 coding sequence is TGCAGTGCTAGTCGTAGCGGGAGAGGCGATGAGCAGTTCTTC. This sequence encodes CSASRSGRGDEQFF.

This chain links TRBV5-1 with TRBJ1-2, with a tentative D call TRBD1 (6 bases). The length of the CDR3 is 16 residues. V lost 4 bases to trimming and J lost 3 bases, with 19 bases between them. Per germline, CDR1 SGHRS and CDR2 YFSETQ. The CDR3 loop reads CASSPPPGVYDYGYTF. The DNA for the CDR3 is TGCGCCAGCAGCCCACCCCCAGGGGTTTATGACTATGGCTACACCTTC.

This clonotype was counted ten times or more. An end of the junction does not agree with germline; a read error may underlie this. This rearrangement joins TRBV3-1 to TRBJ2-1; D gene unclear. From germline, CDR1 is LGHDT and CDR2 YNNKEL (reference sequence). The CDR3 contains 11 residues. CDR3: CASSQVGEPFF. As DNA, the CDR3 is TGTGCCAGCAGCCAAGTGGGTGAGCCGTTCTTC.

This clonotype appeared a few times. V is TRBV7-8 and J is TRBJ2-4; D unresolved. The V gene's germline CDR1 is SGHVS and CDR2 FQNEAQ. V was pared by 5 bases and J by 0 bases, with 14 bases between. This CDR3 has 16 amino acids. CDR3 in DNA: TGTGCCAGCAGCGTAGGAGTTGGTTTAGCCAAAAACATTCAGTACTTC. Translation: CASSVGVGLAKNIQYF.

This sequence joins TRBV7-3 and TRBJ2-3, with a tentative D call TRBD2 (6 bases). CDR1 is SGHTA, CDR2 FQGTGA, per germline. The CDR3 has 13 residues. Trimming shortened V by 5 bases and J by 7 bases, and 13 bases separated the two germline ends. CDR3 DNA: TGTGCCAGCAGCACGGGACTTTCGTATACGCAGTATTTT. It encodes CASSTGLSYTQYF.

This clonotype was detected many times. The rearrangement uses TRBV29-1 and TRBJ2-7; no clear D gene. Looked up from germline, CDR1 is SQVTM and CDR2 is ANQGSEA. The CDR3 covers 11 residues. V lost 7 bases and J 6 bases, leaving 13 bases between the germline ends. CDR3 residues: CSADEGPEQYF. Here the CDR3 DNA reads TGCAGCGCTGACGAAGGACCCGAGCAGTACTTC.

This clonotype appeared many times. V gene TRBV6-2 or TRBV6-3 combines with J gene TRBJ2-1; 13 nucleotides agree with TRBD2. Germline V lookup: CDR1 MNHEY, CDR2 SVGEGT. Trimming at V came to 6 bases and at J to 8 bases, leaving 7 bases not matched to a gene. The CDR3 loop spans 15 amino acids. The CDR3 DNA is TGTGCCAGCAGGGGACTAGCGGGAAAGATCTATGAGCAGTTCTTC. Protein sequence: CASRGLAGKIYEQFF.

This clonotype has more than one count but fewer than ten. The rearrangement joins TRBV5-1 to TRBJ2-3; D tentatively reads TRBD1 or TRBD2 (5 bases each). Germline V CDR1 and CDR2: SGHRS, YFSETQ. The CDR3 contains 15 residues. Trimming pared 6 bases from V and 0 bases from J, leaving 14 bases between. CDR3 loop: CASTWGRSSTDTQYF. Here the CDR3 DNA reads TGCGCCAGCACCTGGGGACGGTCTAGCACAGATACGCAGTATTTT.

This clonotype has a count of ten or more. The chain is built from TRBV24-1 and TRBJ2-1; D may be TRBD2 (6 bases). CDR1 and CDR2 (germline): KGHDR, SFDVKD. V lost 3 bases to trimming and J lost 0 bases, with 11 bases between them. The CDR3 spans 16 residues. This CDR3 is CATSDIVGGSYNEQFF. Written as DNA, the CDR3 is TGTGCCACCAGTGATATTGTGGGAGGCTCCTACAATGAGCAGTTCTTC.

CDR3 in amino acids: CASSLGDRDTGELFF. The CDR3 DNA reads as TGTGCCAGCAGCTTGGGGGACAGGGACACCGGGGAGCTGTTTTTT. This sequence joins TRBV5-6 and TRBJ2-2; TRBD1 aligns across 9 bases. V trimming: 0 bases; J trimming: 3 bases; junction bases outside the gene matches: 0. Germline loops: CDR1 SGHDT, CDR2 YYEEEE. CDR3 length: 15 amino acids.

This clonotype was observed a handful of times. V and J are TRBV28 and TRBJ2-1; the D gene is possibly TRBD2 (6 bases). V lost 6 bases and J lost 8, with 17 bases in between. The length of the CDR3 is 14 residues. Germline V gene lookup returns CDR1 MDHEN and CDR2 SYDVKM. The CDR3 region is CASRGTYPIHEQFF. CDR3 nucleotide sequence: TGTGCCAGCAGAGGGACTTACCCCATCCATGAGCAGTTCTTC.

This clonotype was found many times. This sequence joins TRBV20-1 and TRBJ2-5; D not resolved. V was trimmed by 0 bases and J by 5 bases, leaving 10 bases between them. Germline CDR1 is DFQATT and CDR2 is SNEGSKA (reference sequence). This CDR3 comprises 13 residues. The CDR3 DNA follows: TGCAGTGCTAGAGATCTTACTCGGGAGACCCAGTACTTC. Its protein is CSARDLTRETQYF.

This clonotype appeared many times. The chain recombines TRBV24-1 with TRBJ1-5, with TRBD1 matching over 7 bases. The germline CDR1 and CDR2 sequences are KGHDR and SFDVKD. The CDR3 length is 14 residues. V was pared by 3 bases and J by 6 bases, with 4 bases of the junction left unmatched. CDR3 in amino acids: CATSDTGDAQPQHF. The CDR3 region has the DNA TGTGCCACCAGTGATACAGGGGATGCTCAGCCCCAGCATTTT.

The chain combines TRBV5-1 with TRBJ2-7; D perhaps matches TRBD1 (6 bases). This CDR3 is built from 16 residues. CDR1 and CDR2 from the germline V gene are SGHRS and YFSETQ. Trimming removed 1 base from V and 0 bases from J, with 14 bases in between. The CDR3 loop is CASSLFGGGSSYEQYF. The DNA for the CDR3 is TGCGCCAGCAGCTTGTTTGGGGGCGGTAGCTCCTACGAGCAGTACTTC.